This T cell receptor (beta chain) is drawn from a study of T-cell memory formation after mild COVID-19. On the study more broadly: Largely, TCR clusters stayed within a single donor. Overall study findings and caveats: The pre-infection memory compartment contained some responding clones, suggesting cross-reactive memory joined. CD4+ contracting clones lay mainly in CM and EM, CD8+ ones in EMRA.

To note about this clonotype: Its matching antigen is unknown.

TCR alpha and TCR beta cDNA libraries carrying sample barcodes and UMIs were produced by 5'RACE using constant-segment primers. TCRdb used MiXCR to reprocess the 5' RACE reads, holding one entry per CDR3 protein. The table shows about 350,000 distinct CDR3 sequences, with 12% to 15% occurring only once. The V gene end was trimmed by 3 bases and the J gene end by 4 bases; junction bases not matched to a gene: 5. The CDR3 length is 14 residues. Germline values: CDR1 DFQATT, CDR2 SNEGSKA (reference sequence). This chain uses TRBV20-1 with TRBJ2-1; 8 bases map to TRBD2. This TCR was recovered from a man aged 18 to 29 who had mild COVID-19 (a few samples of this study predate the infection). Cell type and time point are not known. The material sequenced was PBMCs or a T cell subset sorted from them (not recorded which). The chain's CDR3 is CSASKRGSYNEQFF. CDR3 nucleotides: TGCAGTGCTAGTAAGCGGGGGTCGTACAATGAGCAGTTCTTC.